This entry concerns a single T cell receptor beta chain. CDR1 MNHEY and CDR2 SVGEGT come from the germline V gene. The V end lost 0 bases, the J end lost 2 bases, and 15 bases lay between the germline ends. The CDR3 contains 17 residues. The data derive from a study of control samples from healthy donors and cancer patients. The repertoire was sequenced with immunoSEQ multiplex PCR; TCRdb's copy has only in-frame clones and lacks some. The repertoire holds approximately 93,000 clones, with about 89% as singletons. The sample comprised PBMCs. The sequence was collected from a woman in her fifties or sixties with colorectal cancer. V gene TRBV6-2 or TRBV6-3 combines with J gene TRBJ2-3, with D possibly being TRBD1 (7 bases). The chain's CDR3 is CASSYSMVRGDTDTQYF. Written as DNA, the CDR3 is TGTGCCAGCAGTTACTCGATGGTCAGGGGGGACACAGATACGCAGTATTTT.